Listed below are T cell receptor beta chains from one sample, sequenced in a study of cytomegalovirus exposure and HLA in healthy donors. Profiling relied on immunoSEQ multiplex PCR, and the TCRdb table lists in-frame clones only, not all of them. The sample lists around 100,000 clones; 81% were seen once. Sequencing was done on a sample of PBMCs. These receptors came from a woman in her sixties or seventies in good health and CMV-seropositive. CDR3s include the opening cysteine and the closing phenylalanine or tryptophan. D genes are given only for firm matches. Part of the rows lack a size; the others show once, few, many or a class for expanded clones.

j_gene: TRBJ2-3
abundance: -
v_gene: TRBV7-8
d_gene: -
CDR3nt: TGTGCCAGCAGCTTAGGGGGCACTCCCCCTCGCACAGATACGCAGTATTTT
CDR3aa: CASSLGGTPPRTDTQYF

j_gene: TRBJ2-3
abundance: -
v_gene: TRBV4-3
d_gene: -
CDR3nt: TGCGCCAGCAGCCAATCAGGGACAGATACGCAGTATTTT
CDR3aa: CASSQSGTDTQYF

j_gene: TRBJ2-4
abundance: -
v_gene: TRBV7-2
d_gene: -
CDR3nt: TGTGCCAGCAGCCTCGGGACACTAGGGATTCAGTACTTC
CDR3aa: CASSLGTLGIQYF

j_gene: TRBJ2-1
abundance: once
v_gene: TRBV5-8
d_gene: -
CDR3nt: TGTGCCAGCAGCTTTAGGGGGGAGGGCCTGTACAATGAGCAGTTCTTC
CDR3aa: CASSFRGEGLYNEQFF

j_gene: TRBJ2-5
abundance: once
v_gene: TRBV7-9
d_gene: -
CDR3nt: TGTTCCAGCAGCTTAGTCCGGGAGACCCAGTACTTC
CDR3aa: CSSSLVRETQYF

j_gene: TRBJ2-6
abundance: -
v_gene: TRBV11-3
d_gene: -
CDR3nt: TGTGCCAGCAGCTTACGGGTTGGGGCCAACGTCCTGACTTTC
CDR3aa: CASSLRVGANVLTF

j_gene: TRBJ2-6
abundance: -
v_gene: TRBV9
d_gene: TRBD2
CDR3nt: TGTGCCAGCAGCGCCAGCCTGGGAACTAGCGGAAGCTCTGGGGCCAACGTCCTGACTTTC
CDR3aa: CASSASLGTSGSSGANVLTF

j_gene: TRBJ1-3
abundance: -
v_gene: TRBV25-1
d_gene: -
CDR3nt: TGTGCCAGCAGTTTGGACGGGGCTGGAAACACCATATATTTT
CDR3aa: CASSLDGAGNTIYF

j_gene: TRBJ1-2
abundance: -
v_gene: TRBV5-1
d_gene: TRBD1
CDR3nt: TGCGCCAGCAGCGCCGGACAGGAAGACTATGGCTACACCTTC
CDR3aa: CASSAGQEDYGYTF

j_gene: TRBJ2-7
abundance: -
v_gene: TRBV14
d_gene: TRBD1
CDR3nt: TGTGCCAGCAGTCAGATAGACAGGGGCGACGAGCAGTACTTC
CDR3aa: CASSQIDRGDEQYF

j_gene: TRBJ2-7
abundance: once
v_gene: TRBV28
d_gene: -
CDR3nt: TGTGCCAGCAGCTTAGAGGGTTACGAGCAGTACTTC
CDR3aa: CASSLEGYEQYF

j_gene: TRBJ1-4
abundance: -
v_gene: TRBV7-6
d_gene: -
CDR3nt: TGTGCCAGCAGCTTATCCGGAGCTACTAATGAAAAACTGTTTTTT
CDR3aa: CASSLSGATNEKLFF

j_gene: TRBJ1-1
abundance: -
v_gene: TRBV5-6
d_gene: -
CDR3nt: TGTGCCAGCAGCTTGCCCACGGGGTACACTGAAGCTTTCTTT
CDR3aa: CASSLPTGYTEAFF

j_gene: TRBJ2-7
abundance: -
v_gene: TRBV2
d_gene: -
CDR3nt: TGTGCCAGCGACGCGGTGGTATCCTACGAGCAGTACTTC
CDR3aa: CASDAVVSYEQYF

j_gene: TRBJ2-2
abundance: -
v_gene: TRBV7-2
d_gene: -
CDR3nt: TGTGCCACTACGCCACAAGCGACCGTTACCGGGGAGCTGTTTTTT
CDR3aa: CATTPQATVTGELFF

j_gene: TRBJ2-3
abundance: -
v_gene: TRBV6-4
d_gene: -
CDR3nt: TGTGCCAGCAGTGACTCGAAGGGAGCCACAGATACGCAGTATTTT
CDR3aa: CASSDSKGATDTQYF

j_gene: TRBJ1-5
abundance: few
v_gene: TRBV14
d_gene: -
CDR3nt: TGTGCCAGCAGCCTCTCCGGCAATCAGCCCCAGCATTTT
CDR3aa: CASSLSGNQPQHF

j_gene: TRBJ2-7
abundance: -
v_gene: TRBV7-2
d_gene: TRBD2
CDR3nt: TGTGCCAGCAGCGCGGTCCGGGGACTAGGCTACGAGCAGTACTTC
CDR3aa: CASSAVRGLGYEQYF

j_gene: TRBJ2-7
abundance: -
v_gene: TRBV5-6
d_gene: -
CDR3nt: TGTGCCAGCAGTGTTAACTACGAGCAGTACTTC
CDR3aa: CASSVNYEQYF

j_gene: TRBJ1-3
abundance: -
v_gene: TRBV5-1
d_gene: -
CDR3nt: TGCGCCAGCAGCTTGGATTCGGGGAATCCTGGAAACACCATATATTTT
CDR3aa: CASSLDSGNPGNTIYF

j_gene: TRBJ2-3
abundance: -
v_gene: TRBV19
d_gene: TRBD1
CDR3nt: TGTGCCAGTAGCCTCGGGACAGGACGGTACAGCACAGATACGCAGTATTTT
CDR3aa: CASSLGTGRYSTDTQYF

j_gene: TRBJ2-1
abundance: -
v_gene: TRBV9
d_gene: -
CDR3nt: TGTGCCAGCAGCATCTCGACAGGACAGACCTACAATGAGCAGTTCTTC
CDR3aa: CASSISTGQTYNEQFF

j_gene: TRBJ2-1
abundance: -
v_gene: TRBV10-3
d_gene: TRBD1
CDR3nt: TGTGCCATCAGTGAGCAGGGGGCGCTTAATGAGCAGTTCTTC
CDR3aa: CAISEQGALNEQFF

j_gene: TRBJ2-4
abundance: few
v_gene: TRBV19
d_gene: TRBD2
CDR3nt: TGTGCCAGTAAGACTAGCGGGATTAAAAACATTCAGTACTTC
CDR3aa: CASKTSGIKNIQYF

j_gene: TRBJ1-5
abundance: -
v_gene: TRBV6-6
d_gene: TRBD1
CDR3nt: TGTGCCAGCAGTCCCACGACAGGGGGCTTGGGTCAGCCCCAGCATTTT
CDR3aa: CASSPTTGGLGQPQHF

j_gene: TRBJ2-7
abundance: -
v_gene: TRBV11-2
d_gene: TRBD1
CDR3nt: TGTGCCAGCAGCTCTCTCCGGGACAGGTCCTACGAGCAGTACTTC
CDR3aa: CASSSLRDRSYEQYF

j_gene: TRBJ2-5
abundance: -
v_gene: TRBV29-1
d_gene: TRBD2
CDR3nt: TGCAGCGTCCTAAGCTTAACTAGCGGGAGAGGTGGGGAGACCCAGTACTTC
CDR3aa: CSVLSLTSGRGGETQYF

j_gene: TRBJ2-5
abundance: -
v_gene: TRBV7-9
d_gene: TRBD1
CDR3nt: TGTGCCAGCAGCTTAGTAGGGACAGGGGAGAGAGAGACCCAGTACTTC
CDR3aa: CASSLVGTGERETQYF

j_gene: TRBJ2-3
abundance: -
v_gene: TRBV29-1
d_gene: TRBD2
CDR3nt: TGCAGCGGCTCTCTAGCGGGAACCACAGATACGCAGTATTTT
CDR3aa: CSGSLAGTTDTQYF

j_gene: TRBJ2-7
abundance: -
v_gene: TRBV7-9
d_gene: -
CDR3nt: TGTGCCAGCAGCTTAGTGGTCAGGGGCTCCTACGAGCAGTACTTC
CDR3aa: CASSLVVRGSYEQYF

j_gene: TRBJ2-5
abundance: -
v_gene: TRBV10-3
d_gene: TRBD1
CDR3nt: TGTGCCATCAGTGAGTCAGGGGGCCAACAAGAGACCCAGTACTTC
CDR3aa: CAISESGGQQETQYF

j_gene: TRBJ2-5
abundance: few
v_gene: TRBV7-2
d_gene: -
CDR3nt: TGTGCCAGCAGCCCCCAAGCGGTGGAGACCCAGTACTTC
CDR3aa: CASSPQAVETQYF

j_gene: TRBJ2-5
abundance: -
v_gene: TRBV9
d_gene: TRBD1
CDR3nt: TGTGCCAGCAGCACCACCCAGGGGGCCCAGTACTTC
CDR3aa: CASSTTQGAQYF

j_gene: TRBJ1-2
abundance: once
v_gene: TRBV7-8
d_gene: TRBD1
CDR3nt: TGTGCCAGCAGCTCAAGACAGGGGAATGGCTACACCTTC
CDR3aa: CASSSRQGNGYTF

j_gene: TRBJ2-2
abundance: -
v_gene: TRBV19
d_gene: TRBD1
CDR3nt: TGTGCCAGTAGTGAAGACAGGGGGCGCCCCATGGAGCTGTTTTTT
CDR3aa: CASSEDRGRPMELFF

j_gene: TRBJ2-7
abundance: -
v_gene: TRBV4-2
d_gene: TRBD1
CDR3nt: TGTGCCAGCAGCCAAGAGGGACAGGGGGCGCTCTACGAGCAGTACTTC
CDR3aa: CASSQEGQGALYEQYF

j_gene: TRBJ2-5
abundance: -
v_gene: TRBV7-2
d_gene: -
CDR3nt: TGTGCCAGCAGCCAATTTGGCGGGATGGAGACCCAGTACTTC
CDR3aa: CASSQFGGMETQYF

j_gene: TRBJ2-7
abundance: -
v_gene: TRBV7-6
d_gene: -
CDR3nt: TGTGCCAGCAGCTTAGCCTTGGCGGGTTCCTACGAGCAGTACTTC
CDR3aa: CASSLALAGSYEQYF

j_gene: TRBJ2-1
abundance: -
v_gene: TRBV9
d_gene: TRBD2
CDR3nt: TGTGCCAGCAGCCCCCGCGTTCCGGGAGGATCCTCCTACAATGAGCAGTTCTTC
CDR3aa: CASSPRVPGGSSYNEQFF

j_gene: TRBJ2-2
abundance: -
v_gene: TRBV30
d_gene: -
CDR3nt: TGTGCCTGGGGTCTCCGCGGCGGGGAGCTGTTTTTT
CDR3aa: CAWGLRGGELFF

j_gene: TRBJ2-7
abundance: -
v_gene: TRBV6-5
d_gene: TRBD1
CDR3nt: TGTGCCAGCAGTGTTGGGACAGGGAACTACGAGCAGTACTTC
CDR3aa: CASSVGTGNYEQYF

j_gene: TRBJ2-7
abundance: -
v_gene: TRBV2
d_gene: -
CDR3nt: TGTGCCAGCAAGGCTAGCCCATACGAGCAGTACTTC
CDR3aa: CASKASPYEQYF

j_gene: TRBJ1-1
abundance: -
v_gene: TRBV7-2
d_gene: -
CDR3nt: TGTGCCAGCAGCTTAGAAACAGGGCCCACTGAAGCTTTCTTT
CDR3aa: CASSLETGPTEAFF

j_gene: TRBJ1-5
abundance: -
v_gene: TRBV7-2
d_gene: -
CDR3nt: TGTGCCAGCAGCTTAACAGGGTTGGATCAGCCCCAGCATTTT
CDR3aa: CASSLTGLDQPQHF